This TCR beta chain derives from a study of T cells expressing NK-cell markers. CDR3 length: 15 amino acids. Germline CDR1 is MNHEY and CDR2 is SVGEGT. TCRdb re-called the 5' RACE reads, yielding one record per CDR3 amino acid sequence without DNA. This sample's table reports about 160,000 distinct CDR3 sequences. Sequenced: blood T cells: a sorted CD56 or NKG2C T cell subset, CD4+ or CD8+ T cells, or bulk PBMC T cells (not recorded which). The receptor comes from a woman between 18 and 69 years old in good health. This rearrangement joins TRBV6-2 or TRBV6-3 to TRBJ2-3; without DNA, the TCRdb call of TRBD2 cannot be checked. CDR3 region: CASRSGTSGGDTQYF.